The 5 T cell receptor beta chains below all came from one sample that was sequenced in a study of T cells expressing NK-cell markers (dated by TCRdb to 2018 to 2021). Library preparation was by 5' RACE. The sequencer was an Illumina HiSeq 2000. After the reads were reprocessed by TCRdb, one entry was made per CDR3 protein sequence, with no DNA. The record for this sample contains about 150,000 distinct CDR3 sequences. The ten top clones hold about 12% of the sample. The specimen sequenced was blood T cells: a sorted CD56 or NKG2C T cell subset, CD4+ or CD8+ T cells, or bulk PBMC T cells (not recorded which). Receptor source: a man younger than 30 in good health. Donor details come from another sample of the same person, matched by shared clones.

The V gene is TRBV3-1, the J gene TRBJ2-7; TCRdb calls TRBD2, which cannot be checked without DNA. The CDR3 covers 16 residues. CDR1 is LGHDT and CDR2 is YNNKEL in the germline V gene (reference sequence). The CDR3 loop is CASSQAVREVSYEQYF.

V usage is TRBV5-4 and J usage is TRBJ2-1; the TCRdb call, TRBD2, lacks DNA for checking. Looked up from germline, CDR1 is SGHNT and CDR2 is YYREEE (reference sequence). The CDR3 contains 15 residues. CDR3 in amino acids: CASSRTGTRNNEQFF.

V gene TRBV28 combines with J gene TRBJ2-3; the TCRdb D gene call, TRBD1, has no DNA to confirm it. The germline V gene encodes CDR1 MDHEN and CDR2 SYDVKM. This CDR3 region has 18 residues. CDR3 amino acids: CASSQGAREGTTTDTQYF.

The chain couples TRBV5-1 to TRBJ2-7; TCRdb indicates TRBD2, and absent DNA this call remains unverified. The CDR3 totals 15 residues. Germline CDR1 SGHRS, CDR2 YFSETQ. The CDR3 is CASSLGRGLSYEQYF. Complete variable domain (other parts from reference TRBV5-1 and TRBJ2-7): KAGVTQTPRYLIKTRGQQVTLSCSPISGHRSVSWYQQTPGQGLQFLFEYFSETQRNKGNFPGRFSGRQFSNSRSEMNVSTLELGDSALYLCASSLGRGLSYEQYFGPGTRLTVT.

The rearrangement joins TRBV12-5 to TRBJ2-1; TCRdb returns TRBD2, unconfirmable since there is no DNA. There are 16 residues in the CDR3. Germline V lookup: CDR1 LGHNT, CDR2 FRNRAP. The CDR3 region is CASGFQAPSSYNEQFF.